This TCR beta chain stems from a study of T cells and Merkel cell carcinoma outcomes. Assay used: immunoSEQ multiplex PCR; TCRdb lists only in-frame clones, some missing. The sample has some 19,000 clones, more than 65% seen once. As concerns this clone: The antigen is undetermined.

V trimming: 5 bases; J trimming: 3 bases; junction bases outside the gene matches: 4. The CDR3 loop spans 14 amino acids. The germline gives CDR1 SGHRS, CDR2 YFSETQ. The study, taken as a whole, reports: Reportedly, T-cell repertoire with density predicts Merkel cell carcinoma outcomes.

The chain employs TRBV5-1 and TRBJ1-3; 8 nucleotides agree with TRBD1. The sequenced material came from tumor tissue from Merkel cell carcinoma. The receptor's source is a human donor with Merkel cell carcinoma. CDR3 DNA sequence: TGCGCCAGCAGTCCCGGGACAGGTGGAAACACCATATATTTT. This codes for CASSPGTGGNTIYF.